These 10 T cell receptor beta chains were sequenced from one sample in a study of cytomegalovirus exposure and HLA in healthy donors. PCR employed 60 Vbeta and 13 Jbeta primers. The protocol was immunoSEQ multiplex PCR, while the TCRdb copy is restricted to in-frame clones and leaves out a portion. The sample has 210,000 or so clones, approximately 83% seen once. The sequencing input was PBMCs. The receptor source for this set is a boy under 10 years old in good health and CMV-seronegative.

In its sample, this clone was seen once. The chain is built from TRBV6-5 and TRBJ1-2; D is perhaps TRBD1 (6 bases). The V and J ends lost 6 bases and 0 bases respectively, with 8 bases between them. The CDR3 is 13 amino acids. Germline V lookup: CDR1 MNHEY, CDR2 SVGAGI. The CDR3 sequence is CASRTGPNYGYTF. The CDR3 bases are TGTGCCAGCAGGACAGGACCTAACTATGGCTACACCTTC.

The chain combines TRBV6-4 with TRBJ1-1; D might be TRBD1 (6 bases). The germline gives CDR1 MRHNA, CDR2 SNTAGT. The germline V and J ends were trimmed by 6 bases and 1 base, with 12 bases remaining between them. The CDR3 has 14 residues. The CDR3 protein is CASRPTGPNTEAFF. In nucleotides, the CDR3 is TGTGCCAGCAGGCCGACAGGCCCGAACACTGAAGCTTTCTTT.

The chain carries TRBV5-4 and TRBJ2-1; 9 nucleotides align to TRBD2. The CDR3 covers 16 residues. In germline, CDR1 is SGHNT, CDR2 YYREEE (reference sequence). V lost 1 base and J lost 7; bases outside the gene matches: 9. This chain's CDR3 is CASSLLPRGGSNEQFF. The CDR3 DNA reads TGTGCCAGCAGCTTGCTTCCGCGGGGGGGCTCTAATGAGCAGTTCTTC.

The CDR3 bases are TGTGCCAGCAGCCCCCGGGGCGGGGGGAGTGGCAATGAGCAGTTCTTC. As protein: CASSPRGGGSGNEQFF. V usage is TRBV7-3 and J usage is TRBJ2-1; 8 bases fit TRBD2. The CDR3 consists of 16 residues. Germline CDR1 is SGHTA and CDR2 is FQGTGA. V lost 5 bases and J lost 6; bases outside the gene matches: 12.

The rearrangement uses TRBV7-9 and TRBJ1-2; D is unresolved. With 5 bases removed from V and 5 bases from J, the gap between germline ends came to 12 bases. The germline gives CDR1 SEHNR, CDR2 FQNEAQ (reference sequence). The CDR3 sequence is 13 residues long. This CDR3 reads CASSPLGGYGYTF. The CDR3 region has the DNA TGTGCCAGCAGCCCCCTGGGCGGGTATGGCTACACCTTC.

The chain employs TRBV9 and TRBJ2-3; perhaps TRBD2 as D (6 bases). The CDR3 has 14 amino acids. Looked up from germline, CDR1 is SGDLS and CDR2 is YYNGEE. V was trimmed by 4 bases and J by 0 bases, leaving 9 bases between them. The CDR3 protein is CASSLGTSTDTQYF. The CDR3 nucleotides are TGTGCCAGCAGCTTAGGGACTAGCACAGATACGCAGTATTTT.

The rearrangement uses TRBV4-1 and TRBJ1-2; no clear D. CDR1 and CDR2 (germline): MGHRA, YSYEKL. The CDR3 is 12 amino acids. V lost 1 base, J lost 7 bases, and 7 bases lay in between. CDR3 nucleotide sequence: TGCGCCAGCAGCCAAGGTGAGGTTGGCTACACCTTC. Amino acids: CASSQGEVGYTF.

This clone was picked up one time. The chain recombines TRBV9 with TRBJ1-3, with a possible D match to TRBD1 (6 bases). Trimming left V 4 bases short and J 0 bases short, with 20 bases between. CDR1 SGDLS and CDR2 YYNGEE come from the germline V gene. The CDR3 totals 18 residues. CDR3 region: CASSPPLTGSLSGNTIYF. CDR3 nucleotides: TGTGCCAGCAGCCCCCCCTTGACAGGCAGCCTCTCTGGAAACACCATATATTTT.

In its sample, this clone was seen a few times. The V call is TRBV6-5, the J call TRBJ1-1; 8 bases align to TRBD1. V dropped 6 bases and J dropped 3; count of bases not matched to a gene: 6. Germline lookup yields CDR1 MNHEY and CDR2 SVGAGI. This CDR3 spans 14 amino acids. In DNA, the CDR3 is TGTGCCAGCAGCTTCCAGGGGGCGGACACTGAAGCTTTCTTT. It is translated as CASSFQGADTEAFF.

This sequence joins TRBV6-1 and TRBJ1-2; perhaps TRBD1 as D (6 bases). The CDR3 has 14 amino acids. The V end was cut by 8 bases, the J end by 6 bases, with 19 bases between. Per the germline V gene, CDR1 is MNHNS and CDR2 is SASEGT. The CDR3 protein is CASLTITTGHGYTF. CDR3 bases: TGTGCCAGCCTCACTATTACGACAGGCCATGGCTACACCTTC.